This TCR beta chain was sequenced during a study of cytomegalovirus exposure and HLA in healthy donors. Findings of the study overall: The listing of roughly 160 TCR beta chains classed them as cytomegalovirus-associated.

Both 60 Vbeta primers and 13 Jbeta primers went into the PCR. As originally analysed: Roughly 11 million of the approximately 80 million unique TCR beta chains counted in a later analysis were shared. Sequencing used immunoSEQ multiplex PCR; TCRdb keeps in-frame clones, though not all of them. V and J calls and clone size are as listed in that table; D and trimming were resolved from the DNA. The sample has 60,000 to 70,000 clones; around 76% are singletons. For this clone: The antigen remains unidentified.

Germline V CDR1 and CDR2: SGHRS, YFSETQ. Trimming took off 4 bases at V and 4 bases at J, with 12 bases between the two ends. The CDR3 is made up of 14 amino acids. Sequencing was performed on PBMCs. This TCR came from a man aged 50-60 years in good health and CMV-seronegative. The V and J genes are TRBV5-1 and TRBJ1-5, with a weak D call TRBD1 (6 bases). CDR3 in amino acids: CASSPTGPNQPQHF. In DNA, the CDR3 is TGCGCCAGCAGCCCAACAGGGCCAAATCAGCCCCAGCATTTT.